This T cell receptor (beta chain) was identified during a study of somatic mutations in cytotoxic T cells in rheumatoid arthritis. Germline CDR1 MNHEY, CDR2 SMNVEV (reference sequence). Trimming removed 4 bases at V and 4 bases at J, with 8 bases between. The CDR3 runs 12 residues. Here immunoSEQ multiplex PCR was the method, and the copy in TCRdb shows in-frame clones only, minus some. The table shows approximately 8,600 clones, with about 80% occurring only once. Findings of the study overall: A finding that went unadjusted for multiple comparisons was the slight underrepresentation of TRBV07 in rheumatoid arthritis patients.

Note on this clone: The antigen is undetermined.

The sample comprised CD8+ T cells sorted from blood. The source of this sequence is a woman aged 45-60 years in good health. V and J are TRBV27 and TRBJ2-7; no definite D call. The CDR3 sequence is CASSSAGYEQYF. The CDR3 nucleotides are TGTGCCAGCAGTTCAGCAGGATACGAGCAGTACTTC.